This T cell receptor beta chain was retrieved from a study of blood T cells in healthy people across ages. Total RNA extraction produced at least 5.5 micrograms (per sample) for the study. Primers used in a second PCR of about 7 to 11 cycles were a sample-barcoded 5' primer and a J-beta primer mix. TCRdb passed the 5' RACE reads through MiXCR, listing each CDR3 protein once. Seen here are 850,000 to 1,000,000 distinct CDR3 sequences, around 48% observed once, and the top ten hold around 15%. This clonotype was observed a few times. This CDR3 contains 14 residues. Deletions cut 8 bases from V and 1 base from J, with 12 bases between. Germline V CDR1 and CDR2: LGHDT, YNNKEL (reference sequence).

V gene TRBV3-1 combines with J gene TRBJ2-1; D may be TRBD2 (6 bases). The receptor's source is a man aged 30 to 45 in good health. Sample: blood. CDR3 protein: CASAGGWSYNEQFF. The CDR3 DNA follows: TGTGCCAGCGCTGGGGGGTGGTCCTACAATGAGCAGTTCTTC.